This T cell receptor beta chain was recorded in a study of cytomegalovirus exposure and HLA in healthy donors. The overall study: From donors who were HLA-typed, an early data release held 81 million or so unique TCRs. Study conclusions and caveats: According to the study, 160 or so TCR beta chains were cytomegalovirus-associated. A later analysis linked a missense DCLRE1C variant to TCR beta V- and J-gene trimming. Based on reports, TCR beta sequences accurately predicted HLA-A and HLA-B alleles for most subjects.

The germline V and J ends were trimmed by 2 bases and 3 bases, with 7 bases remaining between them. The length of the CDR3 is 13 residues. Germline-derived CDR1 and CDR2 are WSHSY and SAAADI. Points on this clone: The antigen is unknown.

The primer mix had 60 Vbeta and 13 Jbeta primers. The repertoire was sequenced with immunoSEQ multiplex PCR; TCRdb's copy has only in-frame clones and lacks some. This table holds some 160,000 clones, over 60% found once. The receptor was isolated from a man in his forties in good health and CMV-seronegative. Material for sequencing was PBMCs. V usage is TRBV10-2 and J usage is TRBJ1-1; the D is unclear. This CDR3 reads CASSENSYTEAFF. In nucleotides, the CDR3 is TGCGCCAGCAGTGAGAATTCGTACACTGAAGCTTTCTTT.